A single sample gave rise to the 20 T cell receptor beta chains below, sequenced in a study of blood T cells in healthy people across ages. Alongside a J-beta primer mix, a sample-barcoded 5' primer served in a second PCR lasting roughly 6 to 12 cycles. Each CDR3 protein gets one entry after TCRdb re-called the 5' RACE reads with MiXCR. The sample holds 1.8 million or so distinct CDR3 sequences, 39% seen once. Sequenced sample: blood. Every receptor here comes from a human donor in good health.

This clonotype was observed a handful of times. The chain recombines TRBV12-3 or TRBV12-4 with TRBJ2-6; perhaps TRBD2 as D (6 bases). The CDR3 covers 17 residues. The V end was cut by 3 bases, the J end by 2 bases, with 14 bases between. In DNA, the CDR3 is TGTGCCAGCAGTTTTTTTGGGGGAGGAGCTGGGGCCAACGTCCTGACTTTC. It is translated as CASSFFGGGAGANVLTF.

The chain combines TRBV7-2 with TRBJ2-5; tentatively, D is TRBD2 (6 bases). The CDR3 loop spans 14 amino acids. Germline V CDR1 and CDR2: SGHTA, FQGNSA. With 5 bases removed from V and 7 bases from J, the gap between germline ends came to 17 bases. Written as DNA, the CDR3 is TGTGCCAGCAGCCCCCCCGCGGGGCGGGGGACCCAGTACTTC. Amino acid sequence: CASSPPAGRGTQYF.

The chain is built from TRBV28 and TRBJ2-5, with D tentatively TRBD2 (5 bases). Trimming cost V 5 bases and J 1 base, with 20 bases left between them. The CDR3 totals 17 residues. The germline V gene has CDR1 MDHEN and CDR2 SYDVKM. The CDR3 sequence: CASSPPHLGLLQETQYF. Written as DNA, the CDR3 is TGTGCCAGCAGTCCCCCTCACCTTGGACTTCTCCAAGAGACCCAGTACTTC.

V and J are TRBV29-1 and TRBJ2-2, with 10 positions matching TRBD1. CDR1 is SQVTM and CDR2 is ANQGSEA in the germline V gene. This CDR3 spans 16 amino acids. Losses at the gene ends were 7 bases for V and 4 bases for J; bases not matched to a gene: 12. The CDR3 DNA is TGCAGCGCCGAACAACCTAGGACAGGGGGCACCGGGGAGCTGTTTTTT. Encoded protein: CSAEQPRTGGTGELFF.

There are a few counts of this clonotype. The CDR3 sequence is CASSQGNAMRNEQFF. Here the CDR3 DNA reads TGCGCCAGCAGCCAAGGAAACGCCATGAGGAATGAGCAGTTCTTC. The chain uses TRBV4-3 and TRBJ2-1, with D unresolved. This CDR3 comprises 15 residues. Germline V lookup: CDR1 LGHNA, CDR2 YSLEER. The V gene lost 1 base and the J gene lost 7 bases, with 14 bases spanning the gap.

This clonotype has only a few counts. V usage is TRBV11-2 and J usage is TRBJ2-5; 7 nucleotides line up with TRBD2. The CDR3 consists of 15 residues. The J segment lost 5 bases and the V segment lost 4 bases, leaving 10 bases of the junction unmatched. From germline, CDR1 is SGHAT and CDR2 FQNNGV. In DNA form, the CDR3 reads TGTGCCAGCAGCTCGGGGGGAGGGAGGTCGGAGACCCAGTACTTC. This sequence encodes CASSSGGGRSETQYF.

Only a few counts were recorded for this clonotype. The gene calls are TRBV20-1 and TRBJ1-1; D is unresolved. Germline V gene data show CDR1 as DFQATT and CDR2 as SNEGSKA (reference sequence). The CDR3 has 10 amino acids. V lost 6 bases and J 3 bases, leaving 5 bases between the germline ends. As DNA, the CDR3 is TGCAGTGCGTGGGACACTGAAGCTTTCTTT. It codes for CSAWDTEAFF.

The chain couples TRBV5-1 to TRBJ2-1; 8 nucleotides align to TRBD1. CDR1 SGHRS and CDR2 YFSETQ come from the germline V gene. The CDR3 sequence is 14 residues long. The ends lost 4 bases at V and 8 bases at J; junction bases unmatched: 8. The CDR3 sequence is CASSTRTGRDEQFF. In DNA form, the CDR3 reads TGCGCCAGCAGCACCCGGACAGGGCGGGATGAGCAGTTCTTC.

With regard to this clonotype: A read error may account for a junction end that differs from germline. This sequence joins TRBV5-1 and TRBJ1-2; 7 bases match TRBD1. Germline lookup yields CDR1 SGHRS and CDR2 YFSETQ. The CDR3 is 14 amino acids. The chain's CDR3 is CASSSGQTNCGYTF. DNA for the CDR3: TGCGCCAGCAGCTCGGGACAGACTAACTGTGGCTACACCTTC. Filled out from reference TRBV5-1 and TRBJ1-2, the complete variable domain reads KAGVTQTPRYLIKTRGQQVTLSCSPISGHRSVSWYQQTPGQGLQFLFEYFSETQRNKGNFPGRFSGRQFSNSRSEMNVSTLELGDSALYLCASSSGQTNCGYTFGSGTRLTVV.

The chain carries TRBV12-3 or TRBV12-4 and TRBJ1-4, with no clear D. There are 14 residues in the CDR3. V lost 6 bases, J lost 3 bases, and 11 bases lay in between. In DNA form, the CDR3 reads TGTGCCAGCAGGGGAACCCGCGCTAATGAAAAACTGTTTTTT. This translates into CASRGTRANEKLFF.

The chain carries TRBV29-1 and TRBJ1-2; D is possibly TRBD1 (5 bases). V gave up 6 bases and J gave up 8 bases, with 10 bases separating them. Per the germline V gene, CDR1 is SQVTM and CDR2 is ANQGSEA. The CDR3 has 10 amino acids. CDR3: CSVLGEGYTF. Written as DNA, the CDR3 is TGCAGCGTCCTGGGGGAGGGCTACACCTTC.

The chain combines TRBV7-9 with TRBJ2-1; D unclear. Trimming cost V 4 bases and J 4 bases, with 20 bases left between them. Germline V gives CDR1 SEHNR, CDR2 FQNEAQ (reference sequence). The CDR3 runs to 17 residues. The chain's CDR3 is CASSSNKGEALYNEQFF. The CDR3 bases are TGTGCCAGCAGCTCTAACAAGGGTGAGGCTTTGTACAATGAGCAGTTCTTC.

The chain is built from TRBV7-2 and TRBJ2-7; TRBD2 matches at 8 bases. The CDR3 totals 15 residues. The J segment lost 1 base and the V segment lost 5 bases, leaving 7 bases of the junction unmatched. CDR1 and CDR2 (germline): SGHTA, FQGNSA. The CDR3 spells CASSPGGALSYEQYF. CDR3 nucleotide sequence: TGTGCCAGCAGCCCCGGGGGGGCACTTTCCTACGAGCAGTACTTC.

This clonotype was observed a handful of times. A much more abundant neighbour one base away suggests this may be a read error. This rearrangement joins TRBV5-4 to TRBJ2-7; D remains unclear. Germline CDR1 SGHNT, CDR2 YYREEE (reference sequence). The length of the CDR3 is 14 residues. The V end was cut by 3 bases, the J end by 2 bases, with 12 bases between. The CDR3 protein is CASSWYGVTYEQYF. In DNA form, the CDR3 reads TGTGCCAGCAGCTGGTATGGAGTCACCTACGAGCAGTACTTC.

This clonotype has more than one count but fewer than ten. The J gene is TRBJ2-4, the V gene TRBV20-1, with TRBD1 identical over 8 bases. The end of the DNA fits TRBJ2-5 better, so the J call may be wrong. Looked up from germline, CDR1 is DFQATT and CDR2 is SNEGSKA (reference sequence). The CDR3 spans 14 residues. CDR3 DNA sequence: TGCAGTGCTAGGGACAGGGCTTATCAAGAGACCCAGTACTTC. Translated, it gives CSARDRAYQETQYF.

This sequence joins TRBV12-3 or TRBV12-4 and TRBJ2-7; 7 bases align to TRBD1. V shed 3 bases and J 2 bases; nucleotides not matched to a gene: 10. This CDR3 contains 16 residues. CDR3 region: CASSLVQTGNPYEQYF. For the CDR3, the DNA is TGTGCCAGCAGTTTGGTCCAGACAGGGAACCCCTACGAGCAGTACTTC.

The chain joins TRBV6-1 to TRBJ1-4; TRBD1 might be the D (6 bases). The germline CDR1 and CDR2 sequences are MNHNS and SASEGT. The CDR3 is 13 residues long. V was shortened by 10 bases and J by 5 bases, with 14 bases between the two germline ends. CDR3 in amino acids: CATEDRSNEKLFF. For the CDR3, the DNA is TGTGCCACCGAGGACAGAAGCAATGAAAAACTGTTTTTT.

V gene TRBV2 combines with J gene TRBJ2-5, with unresolved D. The CDR3 is 12 residues long. Trimming stripped 7 bases from V and 9 bases from J, with 15 bases between. From germline, CDR1 is SNHLY and CDR2 FYNNEI. The CDR3 bases are TGTGCCAGCATTTTCGCTTCTGATTCCCAGTACTTC. Its protein is CASIFASDSQYF. The variable domain in full, with the rest retrieved from reference TRBV2 and TRBJ2-5, is EPEVTQTPSHQVTQMGQEVILRCVPISNHLYFYWYRQILGQKVEFLVSFYNNEISEKSEIFDDQFSVERPDGSNFTLKIRSTKLEDSAMYFCASIFASDSQYFGPGTRLLVL.

In the case of this clonotype: This sequence may be a read error, since a much larger clone differs from it by one base. This rearrangement joins TRBV12-3 or TRBV12-4 to TRBJ2-7; D gene ambiguous. The CDR3 length is 22 residues. CDR3 sequence reads: CANSLTLRGFGLHQPENYEQYF. CDR3 in DNA: TGTGCCAACAGTTTAACCCTCCGAGGATTCGGGTTGCACCAACCCGAAAACTACGAGCAGTACTTC.

The J gene is TRBJ1-1, the V gene TRBV4-1; tentative D call: TRBD1 (5 bases). The CDR3 has 18 amino acids. CDR1 is MGHRA and CDR2 is YSYEKL in the germline V gene. V was cut by 0 bases and J by 0 bases, with 17 bases left in between. The CDR3 DNA sequence: TGCGCCAGCAGCCAAGATGCTTGGGGCCCTGGGATGAACACTGAAGCTTTCTTT. This codes for CASSQDAWGPGMNTEAFF.